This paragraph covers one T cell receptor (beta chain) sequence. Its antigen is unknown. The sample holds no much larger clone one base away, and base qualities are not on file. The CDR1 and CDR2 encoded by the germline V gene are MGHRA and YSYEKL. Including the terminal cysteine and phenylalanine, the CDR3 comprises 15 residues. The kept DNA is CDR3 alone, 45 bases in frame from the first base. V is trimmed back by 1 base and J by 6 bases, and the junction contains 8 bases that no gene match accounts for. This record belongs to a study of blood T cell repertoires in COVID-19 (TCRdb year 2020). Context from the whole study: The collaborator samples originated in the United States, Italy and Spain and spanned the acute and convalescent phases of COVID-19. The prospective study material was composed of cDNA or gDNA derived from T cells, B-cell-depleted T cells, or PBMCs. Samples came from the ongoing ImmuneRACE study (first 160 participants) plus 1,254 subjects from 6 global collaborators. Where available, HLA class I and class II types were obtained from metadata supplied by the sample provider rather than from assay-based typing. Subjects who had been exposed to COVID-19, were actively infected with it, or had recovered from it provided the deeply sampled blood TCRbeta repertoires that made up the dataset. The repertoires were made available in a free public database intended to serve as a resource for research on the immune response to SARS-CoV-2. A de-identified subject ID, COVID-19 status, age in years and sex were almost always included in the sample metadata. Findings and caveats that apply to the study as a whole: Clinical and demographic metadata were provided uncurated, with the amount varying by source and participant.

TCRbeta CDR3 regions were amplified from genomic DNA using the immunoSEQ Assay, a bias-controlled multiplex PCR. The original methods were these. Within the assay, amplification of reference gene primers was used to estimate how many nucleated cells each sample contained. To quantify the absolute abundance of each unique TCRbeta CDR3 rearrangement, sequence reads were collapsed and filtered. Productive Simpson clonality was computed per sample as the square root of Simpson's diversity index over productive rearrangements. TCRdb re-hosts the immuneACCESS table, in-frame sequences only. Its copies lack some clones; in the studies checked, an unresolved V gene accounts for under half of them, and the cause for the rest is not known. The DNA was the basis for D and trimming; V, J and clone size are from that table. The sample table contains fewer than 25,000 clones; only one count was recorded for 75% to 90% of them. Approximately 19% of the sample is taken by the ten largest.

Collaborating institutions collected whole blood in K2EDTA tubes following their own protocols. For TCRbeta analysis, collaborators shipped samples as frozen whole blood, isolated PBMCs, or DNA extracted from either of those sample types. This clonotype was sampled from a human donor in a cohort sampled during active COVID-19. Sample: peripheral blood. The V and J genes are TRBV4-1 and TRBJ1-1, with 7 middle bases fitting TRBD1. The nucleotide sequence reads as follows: TGCGCCAGCAGCCAAGCCCAGGTTACAGGGGCTGAAGCTTTCTTT. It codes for CASSQAQVTGAEAFF.